The 5 T cell receptor beta chains reported below all come from one sample, sequenced in a study of T cell responses to AZD1222 COVID-19 vaccine. Assay: immunoSEQ multiplex PCR; the TCRdb copy retains only in-frame clones and omits some. The table has roughly 160,000 clones, roughly 90% seen once. Material: peripheral blood, obtained on day 0 of AZD1222 vaccination. These receptors originate from an adult in good health.

The genes are TRBV7-6 and TRBJ2-7; D not certain. CDR1 SGHVS and CDR2 FNYEAQ come from the germline V gene. V dropped 1 base and J dropped 0 bases, with 7 bases sitting between them. The CDR3 loop spans 14 amino acids. DNA for the CDR3: TGTGCCAGCAGCTTAGGCGTCAGCTCCTACGAGCAGTACTTC. Translated: CASSLGVSSYEQYF. The complete variable domain, with remaining parts taken from reference TRBV7-6 and TRBJ2-7, reads GAGVSQSPRYKVTKRGQDVALRCDPISGHVSLYWYRQALGQGPEFLTYFNYEAQQDKSGLPNDRFSAERPEGSISTLTIQRTEQRDSAMYRCASSLGVSSYEQYFGPGTRLTVT.

V usage is TRBV7-2 and J usage is TRBJ1-3; D might be TRBD1 (6 bases). This CDR3 comprises 15 residues. Looked up from germline, CDR1 is SGHTA and CDR2 is FQGNSA. V shed 5 bases and J shed 3 bases, with 14 bases lying between them. CDR3 sequence (DNA): TGTGCCAGCAGCCCGGGGGGGCATGGTGGAAACACCATATATTTT. It is translated as CASSPGGHGGNTIYF.

The chain is built from TRBV7-9 and TRBJ2-7; D not resolved. Trimming removed 5 bases from V and 3 bases from J, with 5 bases in between. The CDR3 loop spans 11 amino acids. Germline V lookup: CDR1 SEHNR, CDR2 FQNEAQ (reference sequence). CDR3 sequence (DNA): TGTGCCAGCAGCACATACTACGAGCAGTACTTC. It is translated as CASSTYYEQYF.

The chain recombines TRBV5-1 with TRBJ1-1; D not resolved. CDR3 length: 13 residues. Germline V gives CDR1 SGHRS, CDR2 YFSETQ. V was shortened by 1 base and J by 3 bases, with 7 bases between the two germline ends. The CDR3 protein is CASSLSQDTEAFF. The CDR3 nucleotides are TGCGCCAGCAGCTTGAGTCAGGACACTGAAGCTTTCTTT.

This chain connects TRBV7-3 to TRBJ1-2, with 10 bases lining up with TRBD1. From germline, CDR1 is SGHTA and CDR2 FQGTGA. With V trimmed by 4 bases and J by 4 bases, 6 bases remained unmatched. The CDR3 loop spans 15 amino acids. CDR3 nucleotide sequence: TGTGCCAGCAGCTCCGGGACAGGGGTGGGCTATGGCTACACCTTC. The encoded protein is CASSSGTGVGYGYTF.